This T cell receptor beta chain was captured by sequencing in a study of T cell responses to AZD1222 COVID-19 vaccine. Study-wide points: Receipt of two AZD1222 doses was followed by a rise in Spike-specific TCR breadth and depth. There were vaccine-associated CD4 TCRs across spike, dominant at 160-218 and 743-854. Among the donors, most were white British and more were female, and clonal diversity was possibly underestimated.

The CDR3 extends over 17 amino acids. Trimming shortened V by 6 bases and J by 0 bases, and 21 bases separated the two germline ends. Germline V gene lookup returns CDR1 SGHVS and CDR2 FNYEAQ. As concerns this clone: Antigen specificity is unknown.

Second-dose intervals near 4 or 12 weeks were combined. Generated by immunoSEQ multiplex PCR, the TCRdb table keeps only in-frame clones and is missing some. The data hold 250,000 to 300,000 clones, with around 92% observed a single time. The TCR comes from an adult who received the AZD1222 COVID-19 vaccine. The sample consisted of peripheral blood, taken 28 days after the second AZD1222 dose. The rearrangement links TRBV7-6 to TRBJ2-7; perhaps TRBD2 as D (7 bases). The CDR3 sequence: CASSWGGHRDPSYEQYF. As DNA, the CDR3 is TGTGCCAGCAGTTGGGGGGGGCACAGGGACCCCTCCTACGAGCAGTACTTC.